This T cell receptor beta chain is from a study of CXCR3-negative and CXCR3-positive naive CD8 T cells. Study-level results: Naive CXCR3-negative cells resembled naive CXCR3-positive cells in TRBV-TRBJ usage; memory cells differed.

Note on this clonotype: No antigen is known for it.

Through 5' RACE with UMI labels, the TRB cDNA libraries were prepared. One entry per CDR3 protein, without DNA, is what TCRdb gives after re-calling the 5' RACE reads. The ten top clones account for around 1.9%, within a sample of more than 7,500 distinct CDR3 sequences. CDR1 and CDR2 (germline): SGHKS, YYEKEE (reference sequence). CDR3 size: 18 residues. The chain uses TRBV5-5 and TRBJ2-1; TCRdb returns TRBD1, unconfirmable since there is no DNA. The sample was naive CXCR3- CD8+ T cells from blood. Subset noted: CD45RO-CCR7+CD27+CD95- naive CD8+ T cells lacking CXCR3 (TNR3-). The sequence derives from a human donor in good health. Some clones in this sample may be carry-over from other donors' samples. The CDR3 reads CASSLIESGTRTLYEQFF.